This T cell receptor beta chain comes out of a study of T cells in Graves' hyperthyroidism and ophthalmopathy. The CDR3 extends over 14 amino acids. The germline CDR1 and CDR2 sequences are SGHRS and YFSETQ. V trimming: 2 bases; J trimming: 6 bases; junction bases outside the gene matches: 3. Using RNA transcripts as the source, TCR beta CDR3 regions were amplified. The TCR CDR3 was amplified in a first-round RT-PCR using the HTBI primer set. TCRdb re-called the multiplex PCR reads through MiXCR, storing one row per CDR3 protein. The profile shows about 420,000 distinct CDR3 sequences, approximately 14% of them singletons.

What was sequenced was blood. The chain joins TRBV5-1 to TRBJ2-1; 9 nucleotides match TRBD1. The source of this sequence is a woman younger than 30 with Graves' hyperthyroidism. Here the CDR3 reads CASSFRGQGNEQFF. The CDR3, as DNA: TGCGCCAGCAGCTTCCGGGGACAGGGCAATGAGCAGTTCTTC.